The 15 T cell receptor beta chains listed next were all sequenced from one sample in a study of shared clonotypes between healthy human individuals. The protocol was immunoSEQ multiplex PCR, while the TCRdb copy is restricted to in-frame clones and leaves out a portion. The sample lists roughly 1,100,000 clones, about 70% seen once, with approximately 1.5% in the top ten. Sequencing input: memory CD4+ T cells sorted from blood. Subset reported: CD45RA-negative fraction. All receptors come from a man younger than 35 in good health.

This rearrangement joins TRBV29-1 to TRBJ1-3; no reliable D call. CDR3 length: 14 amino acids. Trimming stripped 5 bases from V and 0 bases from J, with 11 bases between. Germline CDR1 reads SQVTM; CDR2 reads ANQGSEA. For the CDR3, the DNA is TGCAGCGTTCAACCAGAGACCTCTGGAAACACCATATATTTT. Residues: CSVQPETSGNTIYF.

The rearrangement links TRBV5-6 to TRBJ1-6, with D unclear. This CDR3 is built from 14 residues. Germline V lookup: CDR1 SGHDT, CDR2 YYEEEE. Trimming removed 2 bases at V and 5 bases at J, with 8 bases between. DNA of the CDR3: TGTGCCAGCAGCTTTAAGTCCGATAATTCACCCCTCCACTTT. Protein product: CASSFKSDNSPLHF.

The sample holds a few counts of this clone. CDR3 in amino acids: CSAEYTEAFF. The CDR3 DNA sequence: TGCAGTGCCGAATACACTGAAGCTTTCTTT. The chain couples TRBV20-1 to TRBJ1-1; D ambiguous. The CDR3 spans 10 residues. Germline assignment: CDR1 DFQATT and CDR2 SNEGSKA (reference sequence). Trimming stripped 6 bases from V and 3 bases from J, with 5 bases between.

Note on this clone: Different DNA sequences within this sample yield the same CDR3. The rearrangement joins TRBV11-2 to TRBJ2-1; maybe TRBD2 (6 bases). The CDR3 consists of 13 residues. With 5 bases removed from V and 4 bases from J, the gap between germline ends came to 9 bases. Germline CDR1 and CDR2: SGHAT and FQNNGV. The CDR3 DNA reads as TGTGCCAGCAGCCTAGCGCGGTACAATGAGCAGTTCTTC. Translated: CASSLARYNEQFF.

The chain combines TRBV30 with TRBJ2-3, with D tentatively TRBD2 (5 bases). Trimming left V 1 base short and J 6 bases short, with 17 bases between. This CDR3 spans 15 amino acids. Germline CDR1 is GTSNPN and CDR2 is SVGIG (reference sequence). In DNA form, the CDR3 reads TGTGCCTGGAGTGACCTGGACTTGCACACGGATACGCAGTATTTT. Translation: CAWSDLDLHTDTQYF.

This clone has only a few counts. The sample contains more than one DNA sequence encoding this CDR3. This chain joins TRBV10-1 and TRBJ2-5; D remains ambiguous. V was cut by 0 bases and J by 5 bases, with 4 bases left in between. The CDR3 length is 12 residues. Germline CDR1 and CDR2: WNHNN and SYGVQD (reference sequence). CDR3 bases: TGCGCCAGCAGTGAGTCGAGGGAGACCCAGTACTTC. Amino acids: CASSESRETQYF.

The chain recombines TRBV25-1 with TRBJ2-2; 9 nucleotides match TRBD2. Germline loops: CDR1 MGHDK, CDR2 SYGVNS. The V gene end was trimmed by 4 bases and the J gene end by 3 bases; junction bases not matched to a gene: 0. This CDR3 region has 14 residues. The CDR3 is CASSGTSDTGELFF. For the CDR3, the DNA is TGTGCCAGCAGTGGGACTAGCGACACCGGGGAGCTGTTTTTT.

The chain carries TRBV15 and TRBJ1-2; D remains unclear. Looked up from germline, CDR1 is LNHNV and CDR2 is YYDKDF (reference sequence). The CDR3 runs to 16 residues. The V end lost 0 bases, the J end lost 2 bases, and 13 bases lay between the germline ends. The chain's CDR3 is CATSRDFAELNYGYTF. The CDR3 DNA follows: TGTGCCACCAGCAGAGATTTCGCAGAATTAAACTATGGCTACACCTTC. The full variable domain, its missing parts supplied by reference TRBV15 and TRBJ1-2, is DAMVIQNPRYQVTQFGKPVTLSCSQTLNHNVMYWYQQKSSQAPKLLFHYYDKDFNNEADTPDNFQSRRPNTSFCFLDIRSPGLGDTAMYLCATSRDFAELNYGYTFGSGTRLTVV.

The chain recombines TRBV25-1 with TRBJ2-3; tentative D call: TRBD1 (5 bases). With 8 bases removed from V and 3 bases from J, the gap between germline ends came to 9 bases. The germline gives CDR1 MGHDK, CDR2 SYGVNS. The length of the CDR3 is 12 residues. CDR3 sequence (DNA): TGTGCCAGCGGCAAGGGGACAGATACGCAGTATTTT. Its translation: CASGKGTDTQYF.

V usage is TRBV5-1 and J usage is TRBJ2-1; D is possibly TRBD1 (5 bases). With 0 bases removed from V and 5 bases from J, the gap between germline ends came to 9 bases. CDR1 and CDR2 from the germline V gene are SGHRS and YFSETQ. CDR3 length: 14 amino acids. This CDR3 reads CASSLARVDNEQFF. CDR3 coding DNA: TGCGCCAGCAGCTTGGCCAGGGTCGACAATGAGCAGTTCTTC.

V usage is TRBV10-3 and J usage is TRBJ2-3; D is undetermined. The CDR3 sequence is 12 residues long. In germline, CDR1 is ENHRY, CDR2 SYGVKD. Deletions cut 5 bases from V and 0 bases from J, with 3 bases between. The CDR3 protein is CAISKSTDTQYF. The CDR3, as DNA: TGTGCCATCAGTAAGAGCACAGATACGCAGTATTTT.

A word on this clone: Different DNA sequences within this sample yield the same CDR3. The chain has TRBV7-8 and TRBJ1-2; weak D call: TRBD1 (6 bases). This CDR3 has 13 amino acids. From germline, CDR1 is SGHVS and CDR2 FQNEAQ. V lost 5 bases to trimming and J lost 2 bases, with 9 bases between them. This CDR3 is CASSPDRNYGYTF. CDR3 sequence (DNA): TGTGCCAGCAGCCCTGACAGGAACTATGGCTACACCTTC.

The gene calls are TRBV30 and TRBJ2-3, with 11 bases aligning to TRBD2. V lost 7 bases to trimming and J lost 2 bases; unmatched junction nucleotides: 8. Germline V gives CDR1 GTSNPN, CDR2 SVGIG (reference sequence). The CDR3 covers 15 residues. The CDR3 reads CAFTTSGTSTDTQYF. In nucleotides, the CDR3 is TGTGCCTTTACGACTAGCGGGACGTCCACAGATACGCAGTATTTT.

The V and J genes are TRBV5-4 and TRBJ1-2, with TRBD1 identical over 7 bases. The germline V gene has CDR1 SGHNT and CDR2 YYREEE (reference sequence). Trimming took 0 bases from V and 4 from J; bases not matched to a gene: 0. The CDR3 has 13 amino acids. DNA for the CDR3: TGTGCCAGCAGCTTGGAGGGGGCCTATGGCTACACCTTC. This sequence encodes CASSLEGAYGYTF.

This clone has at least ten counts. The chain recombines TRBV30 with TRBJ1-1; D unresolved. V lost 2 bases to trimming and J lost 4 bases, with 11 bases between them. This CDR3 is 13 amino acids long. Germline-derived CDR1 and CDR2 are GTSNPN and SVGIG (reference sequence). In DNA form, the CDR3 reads TGTGCCTGGAGTATACAGCCGGGCACTGAAGCTTTCTTT. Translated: CAWSIQPGTEAFF.